A single count supports the clone carrying this T cell receptor (beta chain). Its target is not known. TRB rearrangements spanning V, D and J were amplified using mixed TRB-A/B primers. TCRdb passed the multiplex PCR reads through MiXCR, listing each CDR3 protein once. The data hold 1,500 to 2,000 distinct CDR3 sequences, with less than 35% observed a single time. V dropped 5 bases and J dropped 7; count of bases not matched to a gene: 16. Germline V gene lookup returns CDR1 SEHNR and CDR2 FQNEAQ (reference sequence). The CDR3 consists of 16 residues. The sample comes from a study of T cell repertoires in aging, cancer and after chemotherapy. Overall study results and limits: Rebound thymic output was suggested by rising median generation probability during chemotherapy in each cancer cohort. Compared with age-matched healthy donors, untreated hematological or solid cancer patients showed higher blood TCR clonality.

Peripheral blood genomic DNA, not sorted cells or RNA, was the template. This clonotype originated in a human donor with a solid tumor. Sequenced material: blood. The V and J genes are TRBV7-9 and TRBJ2-7; 8 positions agree with TRBD2. The CDR3 region is CASSRPSGSGISEQYF. The CDR3 DNA reads as TGTGCCAGCAGCCGTCCCTCAGGTAGCGGGATAAGTGAGCAGTACTTC.